What follows are 19 T cell receptor beta chains derived from one specimen sequenced in a study of blood T cells in healthy people across ages. A second PCR, run for roughly 7 to 11 cycles, used a sample-barcoded 5' primer plus a J-beta primer mix. TCRdb processed the 5' RACE reads anew with MiXCR; each CDR3 protein has one entry. The table has roughly 930,000 distinct CDR3 sequences, under 50% seen once. Sequences were obtained from blood. The receptors were gathered from a man aged 30 to 45 in good health.

The J gene is TRBJ2-3, the V gene TRBV27; D is perhaps TRBD2 (5 bases). Germline values: CDR1 MNHEY, CDR2 SMNVEV (reference sequence). Trimming stripped 0 bases from V and 4 bases from J, with 17 bases between. CDR3 length equals 17 residues. DNA of the CDR3: TGTGCCAGCAGTTTATCCCCCGGGGTAGGGTACCCAGATACGCAGTATTTT. It yields the protein CASSLSPGVGYPDTQYF.

The chain uses TRBV20-1 and TRBJ1-2; the D is unclear. CDR3 length: 14 residues. V gave up 0 bases and J gave up 5 bases, with 13 bases separating them. Germline V gene lookup returns CDR1 DFQATT and CDR2 SNEGSKA (reference sequence). The CDR3 spells CSARDRGRIYGYTF. CDR3 bases: TGCAGTGCTAGAGACAGAGGACGAATATATGGCTACACCTTC.

V is TRBV6-1 and J is TRBJ2-7; 7 bases are a match to TRBD1. After removal of 2 bases from V and 5 bases from J, the junction contained 0 bases not matched to a gene. The CDR3 totals 12 residues. The germline V gene encodes CDR1 MNHNS and CDR2 SASEGT. The CDR3 loop is CASSERGHEQYF. CDR3 coding DNA: TGTGCCAGCAGTGAAAGGGGGCACGAGCAGTACTTC.

This clonotype was counted between two and nine times. The chain employs TRBV6-2 or TRBV6-3 and TRBJ1-5; 9 bases are shared with TRBD1. The CDR3 extends over 16 amino acids. Trimming removed 2 bases from V and 5 bases from J; junction bases left unmatched: 7. The germline V gene has CDR1 MNHEY and CDR2 SVGEGT. CDR3 protein: CASSYPGTGRHQPQHF. CDR3 bases: TGTGCCAGCAGTTACCCCGGGACAGGGCGTCATCAGCCCCAGCATTTT.

The CDR3 region is CASRRGDYGYTF. DNA of the CDR3: TGTGCCAGTAGGAGGGGCGACTATGGCTACACCTTC. The V call is TRBV3-1, the J call TRBJ1-2, with D possibly matching TRBD1 (5 bases). CDR1 is LGHDT and CDR2 is YNNKEL in the germline V gene (reference sequence). CDR3 length: 12 amino acids. V shed 9 bases and J shed 3 bases, with 11 bases lying between them.

The chain's CDR3 is CASSSIGLAGAGTDTQYF. The CDR3 region has the DNA TGTGCCAGCAGCTCCATCGGACTAGCGGGAGCGGGGACAGATACGCAGTATTTT. The chain carries TRBV6-1 and TRBJ2-3; 13 bases line up with TRBD2. Germline V gives CDR1 MNHNS, CDR2 SASEGT. This CDR3 contains 18 residues. J lost 3 bases, V lost 6 bases, and 12 bases had no gene match.

This clonotype showed up just a few times. CDR3 protein: CAWRSTGSVGQPQHF. The CDR3 DNA reads TGTGCCTGGAGAAGTACAGGTAGTGTAGGTCAGCCCCAGCATTTT. The gene calls are TRBV30 and TRBJ1-5, with a weak D call TRBD1 (5 bases). The CDR3 runs 15 residues. The V gene lost 3 bases and the J gene lost 6 bases, with 18 bases spanning the gap. Germline V lookup: CDR1 GTSNPN, CDR2 SVGIG (reference sequence).

In its sample, this clonotype was seen a few times. The chain couples TRBV27 to TRBJ2-3, with D uncertain. The CDR3 consists of 12 residues. V lost 6 bases and J 3 bases, leaving 7 bases between the germline ends. The V gene's germline CDR1 is MNHEY and CDR2 SMNVEV (reference sequence). Here the CDR3 reads CASRFGTDTQYF. The CDR3 nucleotides are TGTGCCAGCAGGTTCGGTACAGATACGCAGTATTTT.

J is TRBJ2-7 and V is TRBV29-1; D is perhaps TRBD1 or TRBD2 (5 bases each). The CDR3 spans 12 residues. With 2 bases removed from V and 5 bases from J, the gap between germline ends came to 10 bases. Germline V CDR1 and CDR2: SQVTM, ANQGSEA. The CDR3 region has the DNA TGCAGCGTTGAATTAGGGGACGACGAGCAGTACTTC. Translating it yields CSVELGDDEQYF.

J is TRBJ2-6 and V is TRBV2; TRBD1 is a possible D gene (6 bases). Germline-derived CDR1 and CDR2 are SNHLY and FYNNEI. V was clipped by 7 bases and J by 2 bases, with 15 bases between them. CDR3 length: 16 amino acids. CDR3 in amino acids: CASKPGQETGANVLTF. CDR3 DNA: TGTGCCAGCAAACCGGGACAAGAAACTGGGGCCAACGTCCTGACTTTC. Supplemented by reference TRBV2 and TRBJ2-6, the full variable domain reads EPEVTQTPSHQVTQMGQEVILRCVPISNHLYFYWYRQILGQKVEFLVSFYNNEISEKSEIFDDQFSVERPDGSNFTLKIRSTKLEDSAMYFCASKPGQETGANVLTFGAGSRLTVL.

There are a few counts of this clonotype. The rearrangement joins TRBV4-2 to TRBJ1-2, with no clear D. Germline lookup yields CDR1 LGHNA and CDR2 YNFKEQ. This CDR3 has 14 amino acids. V dropped 2 bases and J dropped 3 bases, with 10 bases sitting between them. The CDR3 DNA reads TGTGCCAGCAGCCAACAGTCCCAGGACTATGGCTACACCTTC. As protein: CASSQQSQDYGYTF.

J is TRBJ2-2 and V is TRBV30; maybe TRBD1 (6 bases). V shed 4 bases and J shed 1 base, with 10 bases lying between them. The CDR3 is 14 residues long. The V gene's germline CDR1 is GTSNPN and CDR2 SVGIG (reference sequence). CDR3 amino acids: CAWILQGNTGELFF. For the CDR3, the DNA is TGTGCCTGGATACTACAGGGGAACACCGGGGAGCTGTTTTTT.

The rearrangement joins TRBV20-1 to TRBJ1-2, with D tentatively TRBD1 (5 bases). The germline V gene has CDR1 DFQATT and CDR2 SNEGSKA (reference sequence). The CDR3 loop spans 13 amino acids. DNA of the CDR3: TGCAGCTCATGGGGGATTAGGAACAAGGGCTACACCTTC. Translating it yields CSSWGIRNKGYTF.

The chain's CDR3 is CASSLSPPNTGELFF. As DNA, the CDR3 is TGTGCCAGCAGTTTATCTCCCCCGAACACCGGGGAGCTGTTTTTT. The chain links TRBV27 to TRBJ2-2; D ambiguous. The CDR3 totals 15 residues. Germline values: CDR1 MNHEY, CDR2 SMNVEV (reference sequence). The V end lost 0 bases, the J end lost 0 bases, and 5 bases lay between the germline ends.

This chain joins TRBV4-1 and TRBJ2-6; no firm D call. The V end was cut by 0 bases, the J end by 0 bases, with 6 bases between. Germline CDR1 MGHRA, CDR2 YSYEKL. There are 16 residues in the CDR3. CDR3 loop: CASSQEGFSGANVLTF. The CDR3 region has the DNA TGCGCCAGCAGCCAAGAAGGGTTCTCTGGGGCCAACGTCCTGACTTTC.

This chain uses TRBV6-6 with TRBJ2-7; no clear D. Trimming cost V 2 bases and J 6 bases, with 11 bases left between them. The CDR3 covers 13 residues. Germline CDR1 is MNHNY and CDR2 is SVGAGI (reference sequence). The CDR3 reads CASSYDRPAEQYF. The CDR3 coding sequence is TGTGCCAGCAGTTACGATCGACCGGCCGAGCAGTACTTC.

The V and J genes are TRBV7-2 and TRBJ2-4; D gene uncertain. V lost 5 bases to trimming and J lost 0 bases, with 14 bases between them. CDR3 length equals 16 residues. In germline, CDR1 is SGHTA, CDR2 FQGNSA. The CDR3 region has the DNA TGTGCCAGCAGCCCACCGACGGTGATAGCCAAAAACATTCAGTACTTC. Encoded protein: CASSPPTVIAKNIQYF.

Notes on this clonotype: One end of the junction fails to match germline, which may point to a read error. The V and J genes are TRBV10-3 and TRBJ2-3; D is unresolved. This CDR3 has 15 amino acids. CDR1 ENHRY and CDR2 SYGVKD come from the germline V gene. CDR3 in amino acids: CAISGLSDLTDTRYF. CDR3 nucleotide sequence: TGTGCCATCAGTGGATTGAGCGACCTCACAGATACGCGGTATTTT.

The rearrangement uses TRBV3-1 and TRBJ2-1; 7 nucleotides align to TRBD2. The CDR3 runs to 16 residues. Germline V gene lookup returns CDR1 LGHDT and CDR2 YNNKEL (reference sequence). Trimming took 2 bases from V and 0 from J; bases not matched to a gene: 4. CDR3 protein: CASSQTAGSSYNEQFF. The CDR3 region has the DNA TGTGCCAGCAGCCAAACAGCGGGAAGCTCCTACAATGAGCAGTTCTTC.